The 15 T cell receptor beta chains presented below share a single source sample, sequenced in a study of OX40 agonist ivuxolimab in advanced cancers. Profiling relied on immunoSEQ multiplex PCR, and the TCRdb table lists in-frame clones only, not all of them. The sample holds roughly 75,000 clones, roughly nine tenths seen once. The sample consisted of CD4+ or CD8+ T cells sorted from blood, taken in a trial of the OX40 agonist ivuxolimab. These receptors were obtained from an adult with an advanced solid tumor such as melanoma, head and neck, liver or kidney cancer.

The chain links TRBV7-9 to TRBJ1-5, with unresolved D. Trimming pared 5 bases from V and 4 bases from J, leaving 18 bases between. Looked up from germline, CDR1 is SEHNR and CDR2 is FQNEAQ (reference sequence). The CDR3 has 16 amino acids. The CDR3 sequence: CASSPFGEAVNQPQHF. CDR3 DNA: TGTGCCAGCAGCCCTTTTGGGGAGGCTGTTAATCAGCCCCAGCATTTT.

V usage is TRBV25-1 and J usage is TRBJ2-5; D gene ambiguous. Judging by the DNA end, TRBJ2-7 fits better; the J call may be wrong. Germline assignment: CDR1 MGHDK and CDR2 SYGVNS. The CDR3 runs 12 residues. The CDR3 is CASSGGQNEQYF. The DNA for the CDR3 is TGTGCCAGCAGTGGTGGGCAAAACGAGCAGTACTTC.

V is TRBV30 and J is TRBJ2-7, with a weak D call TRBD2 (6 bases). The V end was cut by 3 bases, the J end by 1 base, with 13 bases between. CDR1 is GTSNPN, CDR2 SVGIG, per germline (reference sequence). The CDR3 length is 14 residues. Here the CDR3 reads CAWRLGGGSYEQYF. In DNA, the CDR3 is TGTGCCTGGAGATTGGGCGGAGGGTCCTACGAGCAGTACTTC.

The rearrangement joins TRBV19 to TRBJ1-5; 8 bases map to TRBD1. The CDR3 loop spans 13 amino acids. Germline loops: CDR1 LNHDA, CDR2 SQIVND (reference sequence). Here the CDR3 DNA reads TGTGGGCTGACAGGGGCTAGCAATCAGCCCCAGCATTTT. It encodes CGLTGASNQPQHF.

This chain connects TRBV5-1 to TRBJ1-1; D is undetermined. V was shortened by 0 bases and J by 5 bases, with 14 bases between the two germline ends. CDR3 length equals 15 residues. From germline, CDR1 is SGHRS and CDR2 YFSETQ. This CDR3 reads CASSLARGRGTEAFF. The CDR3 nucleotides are TGCGCCAGCAGCTTGGCCAGAGGGCGCGGTACTGAAGCTTTCTTT.

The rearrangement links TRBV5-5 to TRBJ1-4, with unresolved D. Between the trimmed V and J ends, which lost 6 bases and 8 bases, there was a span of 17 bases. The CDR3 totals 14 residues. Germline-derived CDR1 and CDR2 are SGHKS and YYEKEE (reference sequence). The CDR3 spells CASTEDLREEKLFF. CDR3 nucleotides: TGTGCCAGCACCGAGGACCTACGGGAGGAAAAACTGTTTTTT. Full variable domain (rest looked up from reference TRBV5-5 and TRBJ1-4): DAGVTQSPTHLIKTRGQQVTLRCSPISGHKSVSWYQQVLGQGPQFIFQYYEKEERGRGNFPDRFSARQFPNYSSELNVNALLLGDSALYLCASTEDLREEKLFFGSGTQLSVL.

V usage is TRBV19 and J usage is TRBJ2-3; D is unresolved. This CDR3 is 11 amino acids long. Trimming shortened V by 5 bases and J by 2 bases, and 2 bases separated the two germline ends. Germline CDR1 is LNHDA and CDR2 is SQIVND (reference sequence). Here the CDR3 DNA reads TGTGCCAGTAGTTTCACAGATACGCAGTATTTT. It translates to CASSFTDTQYF.

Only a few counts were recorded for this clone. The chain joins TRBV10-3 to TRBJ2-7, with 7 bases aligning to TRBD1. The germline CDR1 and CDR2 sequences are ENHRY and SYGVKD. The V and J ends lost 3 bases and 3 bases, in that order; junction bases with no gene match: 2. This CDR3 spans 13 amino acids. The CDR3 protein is CAISDRDSYEQYF. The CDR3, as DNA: TGTGCCATCAGTGACCGGGACAGCTACGAGCAGTACTTC.

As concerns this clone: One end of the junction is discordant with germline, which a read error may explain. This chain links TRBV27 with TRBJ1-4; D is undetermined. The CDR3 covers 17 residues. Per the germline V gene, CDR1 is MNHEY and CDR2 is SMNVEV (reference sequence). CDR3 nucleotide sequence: TGTGCCAGCAGTTCACCGACCACCCGGGAAACTCATGAAAAACTGTTTTTT. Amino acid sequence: CASSSPTTRETHEKLFF.

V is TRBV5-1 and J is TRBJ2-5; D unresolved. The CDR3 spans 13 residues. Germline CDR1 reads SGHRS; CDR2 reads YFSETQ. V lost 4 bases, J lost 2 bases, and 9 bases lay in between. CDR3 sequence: CASSPWVQETQYF. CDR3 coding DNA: TGCGCCAGCAGCCCCTGGGTGCAAGAGACCCAGTACTTC.

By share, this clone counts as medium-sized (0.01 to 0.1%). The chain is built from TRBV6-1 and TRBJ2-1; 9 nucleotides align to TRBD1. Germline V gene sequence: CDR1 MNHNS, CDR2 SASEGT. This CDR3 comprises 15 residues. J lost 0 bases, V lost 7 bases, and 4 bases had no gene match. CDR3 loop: CASTATGGSYNEQFF. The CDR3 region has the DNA TGTGCCAGCACTGCGACAGGGGGCTCCTACAATGAGCAGTTCTTC.

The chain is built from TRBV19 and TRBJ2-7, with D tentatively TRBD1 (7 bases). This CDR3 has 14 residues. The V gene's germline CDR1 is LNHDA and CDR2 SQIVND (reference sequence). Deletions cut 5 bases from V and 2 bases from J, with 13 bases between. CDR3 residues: CASSPTGRTYEQYF. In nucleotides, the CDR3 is TGTGCCAGTAGTCCGACAGGGAGGACCTACGAGCAGTACTTC.

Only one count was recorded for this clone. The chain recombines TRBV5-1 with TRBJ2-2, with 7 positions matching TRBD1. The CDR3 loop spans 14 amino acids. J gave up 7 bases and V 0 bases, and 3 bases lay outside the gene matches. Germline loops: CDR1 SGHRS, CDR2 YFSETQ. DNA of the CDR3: TGCGCCAGCAGCTTGGGACAGGGAGTCGGGGAGCTGTTTTTT. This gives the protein CASSLGQGVGELFF. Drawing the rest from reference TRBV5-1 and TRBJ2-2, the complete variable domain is KAGVTQTPRYLIKTRGQQVTLSCSPISGHRSVSWYQQTPGQGLQFLFEYFSETQRNKGNFPGRFSGRQFSNSRSEMNVSTLELGDSALYLCASSLGQGVGELFFGEGSRLTVL.

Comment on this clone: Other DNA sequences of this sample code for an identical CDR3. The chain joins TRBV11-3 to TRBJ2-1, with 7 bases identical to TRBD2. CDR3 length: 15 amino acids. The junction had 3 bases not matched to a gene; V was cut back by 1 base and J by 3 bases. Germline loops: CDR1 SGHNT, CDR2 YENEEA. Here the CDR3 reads CASSLGASGYNEQFF. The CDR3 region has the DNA TGTGCCAGCAGCTTAGGGGCTAGCGGCTACAATGAGCAGTTCTTC.

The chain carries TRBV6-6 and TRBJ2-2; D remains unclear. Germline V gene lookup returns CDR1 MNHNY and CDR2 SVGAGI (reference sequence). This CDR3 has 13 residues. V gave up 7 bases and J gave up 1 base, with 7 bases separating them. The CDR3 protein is CASTFENTGELFF. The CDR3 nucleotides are TGTGCCAGCACCTTCGAGAACACCGGGGAGCTGTTTTTT.